The rows below give T cell receptor beta chains drawn from one sample of a study of Ad26.COV2.S vaccination and SARS-CoV-2 variants. The method was immunoSEQ multiplex PCR; TCRdb's version includes in-frame clones alone and lacks a portion of them. The table records about 440,000 clones, 80% to 95% of them present only once. Source: peripheral blood, taken in a trial of Ad26.COV2.S vaccine versus placebo. The receptors here all came from a person aged 18 to 59 who received the Ad26.COV2.S COVID-19 vaccine or a placebo. CDR3s include the opening cysteine and the closing phenylalanine or tryptophan. D genes are given only for firm matches. Not all rows give a size; the values are once, few, many and, for expanded clones, a class.

len | d_gene | j_gene | v_gene | abundance | CDR3nt | CDR3aa
15 | TRBD1 | TRBJ2-5 | TRBV10-3 | . | TGTGCCACTCTGAAAGGGACAGGGGGCATGGAGACCCAGTACTTC | CATLKGTGGMETQYF
15 | TRBD1 | TRBJ2-2 | TRBV4-1 | . | TGCGCCAGCAGCCAAGAGAGGGGGCGAACCGGGGAGCTGTTTTTT | CASSQERGRTGELFF
15 | TRBD1 | TRBJ1-1 | TRBV9 | . | TGTGCCAGCAGCGCGGGGACAGTCCCGAACACTGAAGCTTTCTTT | CASSAGTVPNTEAFF
12 | . | TRBJ2-1 | TRBV13 | . | TGTGCCAGCAGCCCTGCCAACGGTGAGCAGTTCTTC | CASSPANGEQFF
13 | TRBD2 | TRBJ2-3 | TRBV29-1 | . | TGCAGCGTTAGGACTAGCGGCACAGATACGCAGTATTTT | CSVRTSGTDTQYF
16 | . | TRBJ2-4 | TRBV7-9 | . | TGTGCCAGCAGCCTTCGGACAAGGGACTCCAAAAACATTCAGTACTTC | CASSLRTRDSKNIQYF
14 | . | TRBJ1-2 | TRBV7-9 | . | TGTGCCAGCAGGCCCCGGGGTTTAGACTATGGCTACACCTTC | CASRPRGLDYGYTF
15 | TRBD1 | TRBJ2-7 | TRBV18 | . | TGTGCCAGCTCACCCCCGGACAGGGGATCCCTCGAGCAGTACTTC | CASSPPDRGSLEQYF
14 | . | TRBJ2-3 | TRBV2 | . | TGTGCCAGCCTTGGTCCAAGGCATGCCCTTACGCAGTATTTT | CASLGPRHALTQYF
14 | . | TRBJ1-3 | TRBV18 | . | TGTGCCAGCTCACCACTTGGGAATAAAGACACCATATATTTT | CASSPLGNKDTIYF
14 | TRBD2 | TRBJ2-7 | TRBV25-1 | . | TGTGCCAGCAGTGGCGACGGGGAGGGCCACGAGCAGTACTTC | CASSGDGEGHEQYF
13 | . | TRBJ1-1 | TRBV6-2/TRBV6-3 | . | TGTGCCAGCAGTTACGGCATGAACACTGAAGCTTTCTTT | CASSYGMNTEAFF
14 | . | TRBJ1-1 | TRBV29-1 | . | TGCAGCGCCGAGTTCGGGGGAGGAGGTACTGAAGCTTTCTTT | CSAEFGGGGTEAFF
15 | . | TRBJ2-7 | TRBV28 | . | TGTGCCAGCAGTTTAGGTGGACAGATCTCCTACGAGCAGTACTTC | CASSLGGQISYEQYF
10 | . | TRBJ2-5 | TRBV2 | . | TGTGCCAGCAGGCAAGAGACCCAGTACTTC | CASRQETQYF
11 | . | TRBJ2-4 | TRBV3-1/TRBV3-2 | . | TGTGCCAGCAGCCAAACCCACCTTCAGTACTTC | CASSQTHLQYF
12 | . | TRBJ2-3 | TRBV28 | . | TGTGCCAGCAGAGCAGCGGGAGATACGCAGTATTTT | CASRAAGDTQYF
13 | TRBD1 | TRBJ2-5 | TRBV12-3/TRBV12-4 | . | TGTGCCAGCAGTTCAGGACAGGGGGTGACCCAGTACTTC | CASSSGQGVTQYF
14 | . | TRBJ1-6 | TRBV19 | . | TGTGCCAGTAGTGCCGCCGGGGCCCATTCACCCCTCCACTTT | CASSAAGAHSPLHF
13 | . | TRBJ1-1 | TRBV6-5 | . | TGTGCCAGCACCGGGACTGTGAACACTGAAGCTTTCTTT | CASTGTVNTEAFF
17 | . | TRBJ2-7 | TRBV7-9 | . | TGTGCCAGCAGCTTAGATCTGGCGCAGCAGAGCTCCTACGAGCAGTACTTC | CASSLDLAQQSSYEQYF
16 | TRBD2 | TRBJ2-1 | TRBV6-6 | . | TGTGCCAGCAGTTGGACGACTAGCGGGGTCCACAATGAGCAGTTCTTC | CASSWTTSGVHNEQFF
15 | TRBD2 | TRBJ2-4 | TRBV5-1 | . | TGCGCCAGCAGAGGGACTAGCGGGAGCCAAAACATTCAGTACTTC | CASRGTSGSQNIQYF
16 | . | TRBJ2-1 | TRBV5-4 | . | TGTGCCAGCAGCTTGGGGGGGCTAGCGCCCTTCAATGAGCAGTTCTTC | CASSLGGLAPFNEQFF
19 | . | TRBJ2-6 | TRBV28 | . | TGTGCCAGCAGTTTCGGGGCGGATGGGACTCCTTGGGGGGCCAACGTCCTGACTTTC | CASSFGADGTPWGANVLTF
20 | . | TRBJ2-6 | TRBV4-2 | . | TGTGCCAGCAGCCAAGCCCACTTGGGAGAACTGTACTCTGGGGCCAACGTCCTGACTTTC | CASSQAHLGELYSGANVLTF
14 | . | TRBJ1-2 | TRBV6-6 | . | TGTGCCAGCGTCCGGATCGACGTAAACTATGGCTACACCTTC | CASVRIDVNYGYTF
14 | TRBD1 | TRBJ2-1 | TRBV7-9 | . | TGTGCCAGCCAATCCGGGACAGAATACAATGAGCAGTTCTTC | CASQSGTEYNEQFF
16 | TRBD2 | TRBJ2-2 | TRBV5-1 | . | TGCGCCAGCGGGACTAGCGGGAGATTAGGCACCGGGGAGCTGTTTTTT | CASGTSGRLGTGELFF
12 | . | TRBJ1-5 | TRBV7-2 | few | TGTGCCAGCAGCCCTAGCAATCAGCCCCAGCATTTT | CASSPSNQPQHF
17 | . | TRBJ1-1 | TRBV7-6 | . | TGTGCCAGCAGTATCCATAGGGTGCGAGGAGTGAACACTGAAGCTTTCTTT | CASSIHRVRGVNTEAFF
16 | TRBD1 | TRBJ1-5 | TRBV28 | . | TGTGCCAGCAGTCTCCCCGGGACAGGGGGTTGGCAGCCCCAGCATTTT | CASSLPGTGGWQPQHF
14 | . | TRBJ2-3 | TRBV27 | . | TGTGCCAGCAGTTTCCTCCCTAGCACAGATACGCAGTATTTT | CASSFLPSTDTQYF
15 | TRBD2 | TRBJ2-5 | TRBV7-2 | . | TGTGCCAGCAGCCCACGACCAGCGGGAGTTGAGACCCAGTACTTC | CASSPRPAGVETQYF
16 | . | TRBJ2-2 | TRBV4-3 | . | TGCACCAGCAGCCAACCCGATGGGGGGCTACCCGGGGAGCTGTTTTTT | CTSSQPDGGLPGELFF
16 | TRBD2 | TRBJ2-1 | TRBV5-6 | . | TGTGCCAGCAGCTCGGACCTAGCGGCTTCTGACAATGAGCAGTTCTTC | CASSSDLAASDNEQFF
15 | . | TRBJ2-3 | TRBV5-1 | . | TGCGCCAGCAGCTCCGGGAGTTCTAGCACAGATACGCAGTATTTT | CASSSGSSSTDTQYF
15 | . | TRBJ2-2 | TRBV19 | . | TGTGCCAGTCGGGGGCTAGCGGACGACACCGGGGAGCTGTTTTTT | CASRGLADDTGELFF
16 | . | TRBJ2-1 | TRBV10-2 | once | TGCGCCAGCAGTGAGTCGTATAGCGAGAGGTACAATGAGCAGTTCTTC | CASSESYSERYNEQFF
14 | . | TRBJ1-2 | TRBV3-1/TRBV3-2 | . | TGTGCCAGCAGCCAAGACGGAAAGAACTATGGCTACACCTTC | CASSQDGKNYGYTF
14 | . | TRBJ2-2 | TRBV25-1 | . | TGTGCCAGCAGTGAGACGGGGTGGGACGGGGAGCTGTTTTTT | CASSETGWDGELFF
13 | . | TRBJ2-7 | TRBV6-2/TRBV6-3 | once | TGTGCCAGCAGCCCGACTAGTTCCTACGAGCAGTACTTC | CASSPTSSYEQYF